The text below deals with one T cell receptor beta chain. The data are from a study of T cell responses to AZD1222 COVID-19 vaccine. V shed 9 bases and J 5 bases; nucleotides not matched to a gene: 3. Germline assignment: CDR1 MNHNY and CDR2 SVGAGI (reference sequence). The CDR3 is made up of 14 amino acids. Sequenced by immunoSEQ multiplex PCR; TCRdb stores in-frame clones only, minus some. This table has some 130,000 clones, 85% to 95% appearing once. The sequences come from peripheral blood, collected 28 days after the second AZD1222 dose. V is TRBV6-6 and J is TRBJ2-1; 14 bases align to TRBD2. This clonotype was sampled from an adult who received the AZD1222 COVID-19 vaccine. Written as DNA, the CDR3 is TGTGCCAGTCGACTAGCGGGGGGGAACAATGAGCAGTTCTTC. It encodes CASRLAGGNNEQFF.